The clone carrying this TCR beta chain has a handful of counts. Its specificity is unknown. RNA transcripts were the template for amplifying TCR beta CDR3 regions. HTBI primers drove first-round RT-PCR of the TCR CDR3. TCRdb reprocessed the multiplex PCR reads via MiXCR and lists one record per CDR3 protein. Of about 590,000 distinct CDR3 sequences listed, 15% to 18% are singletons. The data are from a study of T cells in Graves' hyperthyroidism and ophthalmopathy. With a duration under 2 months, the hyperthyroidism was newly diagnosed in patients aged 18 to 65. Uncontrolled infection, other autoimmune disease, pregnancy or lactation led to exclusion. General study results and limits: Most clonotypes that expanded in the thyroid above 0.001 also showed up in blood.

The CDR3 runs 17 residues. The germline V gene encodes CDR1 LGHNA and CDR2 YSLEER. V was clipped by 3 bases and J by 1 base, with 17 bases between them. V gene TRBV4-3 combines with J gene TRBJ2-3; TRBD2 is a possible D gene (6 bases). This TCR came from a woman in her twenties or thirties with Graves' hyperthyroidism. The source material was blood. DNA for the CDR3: TGCGCCAGCAGCCAGGGTGGCGGCGAGCGGGGCACAGATACGCAGTATTTT. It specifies CASSQGGGERGTDTQYF.